The rows below give T cell receptor beta chains drawn from one sample of a study of cytotoxic CD8 clonotypes in ibrutinib-treated CLL. Clones were read by immunoSEQ multiplex PCR, and TCRdb kept only the in-frame ones, dropping some. This table holds approximately 130,000 clones, around four fifths found once. The material was PBMCs, obtained after 24 months of ibrutinib treatment. These receptors originate from a human donor with chronic lymphocytic leukemia. Both conserved end residues are part of each CDR3. D genes are given only for firm matches. Not every row has a clone size; where given, it reads once, few, many or a size class.

TGTGCCACCCGACCCGACGGGAATCAGCCCCAGCATTTT CATRPDGNQPQHF . TRBV6-6 . TRBJ1-5
TGTGCCAGCAGCACGGGACAGGGGAACACCATATATTTT CASSTGQGNTIYF TRBD1 TRBV5-5 . TRBJ1-3
TGTGCCAGCAGTGAGGAGGTGGGCACTGAAGCTTTCTTT CASSEEVGTEAFF . TRBV6-4 . TRBJ1-1
TGTGCCAGCAGCCGATCCCGAATCCAGGGCCACTGGACCGGGGAGCTGTTTTTT CASSRSRIQGHWTGELFF . TRBV7-9 . TRBJ2-2
TGTGCCAGCAGGCCGACCTTAGGGTACCAAGAGACCCAGTACTTC CASRPTLGYQETQYF . TRBV28 few TRBJ2-5
TGTGCCACTTCGACTAGCGGGGGGGCCAGGGAGCTGTTTTTT CATSTSGGARELFF TRBD2 TRBV9 few TRBJ2-2
TGTGCCAGTAGCTCCAACCCGGACAGAGTCAAAAACATTCAGTACTTC CASSSNPDRVKNIQYF . TRBV19 . TRBJ2-4
TGTGCCACCAGTTCCCAGGGTTCCCATCAGCCCCAGCATTTT CATSSQGSHQPQHF . TRBV15 . TRBJ1-5
TGTGCCACCAGCAGAGGAGGGGAGACCGGGGAGCTGTTTTTT CATSRGGETGELFF . TRBV15 . TRBJ2-2
TGTGCCAGCAGTCCGGCCCCGGGGGTAGATGGCTACACCTTC CASSPAPGVDGYTF . TRBV27 . TRBJ1-2
TGTGCCAGCTCACCAGGCAGAGCTAATGAAAAACTGTTTTTT CASSPGRANEKLFF . TRBV18 . TRBJ1-4
TGTGCCAGCAGCTTGCTCCCGGGTACAAGTGAAAAACTGTTTTTT CASSLLPGTSEKLFF . TRBV5-5 . TRBJ1-4
TGTGCCATCAGTGACCCGGGACGGCCCTCGGCTGAAGCTTTCTTT CAISDPGRPSAEAFF . TRBV10-3 . TRBJ1-1
TGTGCCAGCAGCCTATTGCCGAGACAGGTGAGAGAGACCCAGTACTTC CASSLLPRQVRETQYF . TRBV4-2 . TRBJ2-5
TGCGCCAGCAGCCCACGGACAGGGGGATGGGCTTTCTTT CASSPRTGGWAFF TRBD1 TRBV5-1 many TRBJ1-1
TGTGCCAGCAGCTCCAGTAGCGGGGGGGCCACAGATACGCAGTATTTT CASSSSSGGATDTQYF TRBD2 TRBV7-3 . TRBJ2-3
TGTGCCAGCAGCGGACAGGAGATGGTGCAGTACTTC CASSGQEMVQYF TRBD1 TRBV7-9 few TRBJ2-7
TGTGCCAGAAGGGGGTCTGGAAACACCATATATTTT CARRGSGNTIYF . TRBV5-3 . TRBJ1-3
TGTGCCTGGAAAACAGGGATTCCTAATGAAAAACTGTTTTTT CAWKTGIPNEKLFF . TRBV30 . TRBJ1-4
TGTGCCAGCAGCGCGACAGGGGGCTCTGGCTACACCTTC CASSATGGSGYTF TRBD1 TRBV7-8 . TRBJ1-2
TGCGCCAGCAGCTTGGGACAGGCTGAGAGCTACACCTTC CASSLGQAESYTF . TRBV5-1 few TRBJ1-2
TGTGCCAGCAGTTACGTCGGGGGGGCCTTCGGGAATGAGCAGTTCTTC CASSYVGGAFGNEQFF TRBD2 TRBV6-5 . TRBJ2-1
TGTGCCAGCAGTGTCCGGGACAACACTGAAGCTTTCTTT CASSVRDNTEAFF . TRBV2 . TRBJ1-1
TGCGCCAGCAGTCAAAGGAAGGGACAGGATTACACTGAAGCTTTCTTT CASSQRKGQDYTEAFF TRBD1 TRBV23-1 . TRBJ1-1
TGTGCCAGCAGCCTAAGCTCTGGAAACACCATATATTTT CASSLSSGNTIYF . TRBV6-5 . TRBJ1-3
TGTGCCAGCAGTGATGGGGGAACGTGGGATACGCAGTATTTT CASSDGGTWDTQYF . TRBV2 . TRBJ2-3